Here is one TCR beta chain with its context. The antigen is unknown. The junction differs from germline at one of its ends, possibly a read error. The sample belongs to a study of tumor and adjacent non-tumor tissue in lung cancer. General observations from the study: Tumor tissue had significantly higher TCR diversity than normal lung. Tumor repertoires had a smaller top 100 clone share than normal lung.

Three rounds of nested PCR, following a modified ARM-PCR protocol, produced the TCRbeta library. TCRdb redid the calling of the multiplex PCR reads with MiXCR, one entry per CDR3 protein. This sample has 40,000 to 50,000 distinct CDR3 sequences, with around 64% found just once. No cell sorting was done before RNA was extracted from the tissue. This non-tumor lung sample came from over 3 cm beyond the tumor edge. The CDR3 length is 15 residues. Per the germline V gene, CDR1 is SGHNT and CDR2 is YYREEE (reference sequence). Sequences were obtained from distant non-tumor lung tissue. This chain connects TRBV5-4 to TRBJ2-7; TRBD2 agrees at 11 bases. This sequence was found in a woman in her 70s with non-small cell lung cancer. The DNA for the CDR3 is TGTGCCAGCAGCCCGGGACTAGCGGACATCTACGAACAGTACTTC. Translating gives CASSPGLADIYEQYF.